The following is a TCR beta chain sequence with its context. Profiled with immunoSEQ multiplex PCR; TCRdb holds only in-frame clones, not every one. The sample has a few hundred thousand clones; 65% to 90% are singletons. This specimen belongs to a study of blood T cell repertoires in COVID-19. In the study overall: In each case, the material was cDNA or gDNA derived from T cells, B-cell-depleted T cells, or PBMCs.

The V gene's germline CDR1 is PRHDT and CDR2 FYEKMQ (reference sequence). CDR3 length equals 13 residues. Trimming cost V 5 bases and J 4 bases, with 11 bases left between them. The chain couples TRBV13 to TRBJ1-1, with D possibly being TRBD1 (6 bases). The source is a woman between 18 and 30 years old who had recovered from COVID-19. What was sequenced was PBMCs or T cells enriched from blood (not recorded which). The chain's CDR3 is CASSHRGGTEAFF. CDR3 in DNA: TGTGCCAGCAGCCATAGGGGGGGCACTGAAGCTTTCTTT.